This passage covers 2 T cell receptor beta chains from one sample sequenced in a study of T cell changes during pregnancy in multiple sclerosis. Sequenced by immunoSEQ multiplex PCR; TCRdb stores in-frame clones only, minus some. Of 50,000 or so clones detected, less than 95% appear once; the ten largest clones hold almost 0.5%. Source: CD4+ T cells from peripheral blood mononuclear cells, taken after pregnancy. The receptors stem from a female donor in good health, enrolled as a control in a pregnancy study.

DNA for the CDR3: TGCGCCAGCAGCCAAGGACAGTCGACTAGCACAGATACGCAGTATTTT. As protein: CASSQGQSTSTDTQYF. The J gene is TRBJ2-3, the V gene TRBV5-1; D is perhaps TRBD1 (6 bases). The CDR3 contains 16 residues. Germline V gene sequence: CDR1 SGHRS, CDR2 YFSETQ. V was trimmed by 4 bases and J by 0 bases, leaving 15 bases between them.

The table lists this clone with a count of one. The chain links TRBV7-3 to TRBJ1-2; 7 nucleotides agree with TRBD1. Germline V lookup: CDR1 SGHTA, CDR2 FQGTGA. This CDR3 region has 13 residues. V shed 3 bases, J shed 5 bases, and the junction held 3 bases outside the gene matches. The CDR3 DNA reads TGTGCCAGCAGCTTCGAACAGGGGTATGGCTACACCTTC. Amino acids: CASSFEQGYGYTF.